One and the same sample provided the 16 T cell receptor beta chains below, sequenced in a study of identical twins. One entry per CDR3 protein, called by TCRdb with MiXCR from the 5' RACE reads. The table has roughly 770,000 distinct CDR3 sequences, roughly 18% seen once. The sample also formed part of further work on T cells expressing NK-cell markers.

Sample: PBMCs. These receptors originate from a young woman in good health.

This clonotype has a handful of counts. The chain links TRBV7-2 to TRBJ2-3; weak D call: TRBD2 (7 bases). Germline-derived CDR1 and CDR2 are SGHTA and FQGNSA. The CDR3 contains 17 residues. The V end was cut by 6 bases, the J end by 2 bases, with 21 bases between. The CDR3 loop is CASREGGALPFTDTQYF. The DNA for the CDR3 is TGTGCCAGCAGGGAAGGGGGGGCCCTACCTTTCACAGATACGCAGTATTTT.

The chain combines TRBV7-2 with TRBJ2-1; TRBD1 is a possible D gene (5 bases). This CDR3 is 13 amino acids long. Germline V gene data show CDR1 as SGHTA and CDR2 as FQGNSA. Deletions cut 5 bases from V and 7 bases from J, with 12 bases between. The CDR3 DNA sequence: TGTGCCAGCAGCAGCTCGCACAGGAATGAGCAGTTCTTC. The encoded protein is CASSSSHRNEQFF.

This clonotype was seen only a few times. J is TRBJ2-3 and V is TRBV9; no clear D gene. In germline, CDR1 is SGDLS, CDR2 YYNGEE. V was trimmed by 7 bases and J by 3 bases, leaving 9 bases between them. The CDR3 runs to 12 residues. The DNA for the CDR3 is TGTGCCAGCGGCCAGCGAACAGATACGCAGTATTTT. This translates into CASGQRTDTQYF. Together with reference TRBV9 and TRBJ2-3, the CDR3 gives the full variable domain: DSGVTQTPKHLITATGQRVTLRCSPRSGDLSVYWYQQSLDQGLQFLIQYYNGEERAKGNILERFSAQQFPDLHSELNLSSLELGDSALYFCASGQRTDTQYFGPGTRLTVL.

V and J are TRBV7-2 and TRBJ2-1; TRBD2 aligns across 10 bases. From germline, CDR1 is SGHTA and CDR2 FQGNSA. V shed 5 bases and J 13 bases; nucleotides not matched to a gene: 5. The CDR3 totals 12 residues. This CDR3 is CASSRLAGVQFF. CDR3 DNA: TGTGCCAGCAGCCGCCTAGCGGGGGTACAGTTCTTC. Filled out from reference TRBV7-2 and TRBJ2-1, the complete variable domain reads GAGVSQSPSNKVTEKGKDVELRCDPISGHTALYWYRQSLGQGLEFLIYFQGNSAPDKSGLPSDRFSAERTGGSVSTLTIQRTQQEDSAVYLCASSRLAGVQFFGPGTRLTVL.

This clonotype was observed at least ten times. The chain recombines TRBV6-1 with TRBJ2-2; the D gene is possibly TRBD1 (7 bases). Germline values: CDR1 MNHNS, CDR2 SASEGT. This CDR3 has 13 residues. Trimming left V 6 bases short and J 4 bases short, with 9 bases between. In DNA, the CDR3 is TGTGCCAGCAGGCAGGGGGGCACCGGGGAGCTGTTTTTT. Its protein is CASRQGGTGELFF.

At least ten counts were recorded for this clonotype. The chain has TRBV20-1 and TRBJ2-1, with D unclear. This CDR3 has 8 residues. Germline-derived CDR1 and CDR2 are DFQATT and SNEGSKA (reference sequence). The chain's CDR3 is CRVNEQFF. Written as DNA, the CDR3 is TGCAGGGTCAATGAGCAGTTCTTC.

This clonotype turned up a few times. The genes are TRBV12-3 or TRBV12-4 and TRBJ2-7, with D possibly matching TRBD2 (6 bases). This CDR3 has 12 residues. The germline V and J ends were trimmed by 2 bases and 9 bases, with 11 bases remaining between them. CDR3 sequence reads: CASSLISGGQYF. The CDR3 DNA follows: TGTGCCAGCAGTTTAATTAGCGGAGGGCAGTACTTC.

This sequence joins TRBV20-1 and TRBJ1-2, with a possible D match to TRBD1 (6 bases). CDR1 and CDR2 from the germline V gene are DFQATT and SNEGSKA (reference sequence). This CDR3 contains 15 residues. Trimming removed 0 bases from V and 7 bases from J, with 18 bases in between. Here the CDR3 DNA reads TGCAGTGCTAGAGATCGGGGGCAGGGTAACATTGGCTACACCTTC. Amino acid sequence: CSARDRGQGNIGYTF.

The V and J genes are TRBV29-1 and TRBJ2-7; 12 bases map to TRBD1. The ends lost 3 bases at V and 1 base at J; junction bases unmatched: 7. CDR3 size: 16 residues. Germline values: CDR1 SQVTM, CDR2 ANQGSEA. CDR3 nucleotides: TGCAGCGTTGATCAACCGGGACAGGGGGCATCCTACGAGCAGTACTTC. This codes for CSVDQPGQGASYEQYF.

V usage is TRBV5-6 and J usage is TRBJ2-1; no clear D. The CDR3 contains 13 residues. Germline assignment: CDR1 SGHDT and CDR2 YYEEEE. The V and J ends lost 4 bases and 9 bases respectively, with 14 bases between them. This chain's CDR3 is CASSTGLLGEQFF. In DNA, the CDR3 is TGTGCCAGCAGCACTGGCCTTCTAGGTGAGCAGTTCTTC.

This chain connects TRBV29-1 to TRBJ2-2; D is ambiguous. Germline loops: CDR1 SQVTM, CDR2 ANQGSEA. This CDR3 contains 14 residues. The V end was cut by 0 bases, the J end by 7 bases, with 12 bases between. CDR3 in amino acids: CSVEEVARRGELFF. The DNA of the CDR3 is TGCAGCGTTGAAGAAGTAGCCCGACGCGGGGAGCTGTTTTTT.

The genes are TRBV7-6 and TRBJ2-3, with 10 bases identical to TRBD2. The germline V gene encodes CDR1 SGHVS and CDR2 FNYEAQ. The ends lost 5 bases at V and 6 bases at J; junction bases unmatched: 8. CDR3 size: 15 residues. The CDR3 protein is CASSPPERGGDTQYF. In DNA, the CDR3 is TGTGCCAGCAGCCCACCGGAGCGGGGGGGCGATACGCAGTATTTT.

The chain combines TRBV3-1 with TRBJ2-6, with D unresolved. The germline V and J ends were trimmed by 4 bases and 0 bases, with 10 bases remaining between them. The CDR3 length is 16 residues. Germline CDR1 is LGHDT and CDR2 is YNNKEL (reference sequence). In DNA, the CDR3 is TGTGCCAGCAGCCTCACACTCCACTCTGGGGCCAACGTCCTGACTTTC. Translation: CASSLTLHSGANVLTF.

The chain is built from TRBV12-3 or TRBV12-4 and TRBJ2-1; 9 bases fit TRBD2. The CDR3 runs to 15 residues. The ends lost 7 bases at V and 4 bases at J; junction bases unmatched: 8. The CDR3, as DNA: TGTGCCAGCACCCTACTAGCGGGCAAATACAATGAGCAGTTCTTC. It translates to CASTLLAGKYNEQFF.

This clonotype was seen a handful of times. The rearrangement uses TRBV28 and TRBJ2-7, with D possibly matching TRBD2 (6 bases). Germline assignment: CDR1 MDHEN and CDR2 SYDVKM. V was shortened by 6 bases and J by 3 bases, with 12 bases between the two germline ends. This CDR3 contains 13 residues. This CDR3 is CASSRGLIYEQYF. Written as DNA, the CDR3 is TGTGCCAGCAGCCGGGGACTGATCTACGAGCAGTACTTC.

This chain joins TRBV11-3 and TRBJ2-1, with 9 bases matching TRBD2. The CDR3 runs 16 residues. In germline, CDR1 is SGHNT, CDR2 YENEEA. After removal of 5 bases from V and 4 bases from J, the junction contained 9 bases not matched to a gene. CDR3 sequence: CASSADPTSGYNEQFF. CDR3 sequence (DNA): TGTGCCAGCAGCGCGGATCCGACTAGCGGTTACAATGAGCAGTTCTTC.